Presented here are 12 T cell receptor beta chains from one specimen sequenced in a study of shared clonotypes between healthy human individuals. Method: immunoSEQ multiplex PCR; TCRdb's copy keeps in-frame clones and lacks some. The profile shows about 1 million clones, more than 65% of them singletons. Specimen: memory CD4+ T cells sorted from blood. Subset given: CD45RA-negative fraction. All receptors derive from a man aged 18 to 30 in good health.

This clone has a count of ten or more. This chain connects TRBV6-4 to TRBJ1-1; D may be TRBD1 (6 bases). The CDR3 extends over 14 amino acids. CDR1 and CDR2 (germline): MRHNA, SNTAGT. The V and J ends lost 8 bases and 4 bases respectively, with 17 bases between them. This CDR3 is CASAAQGSSTEAFF. In DNA, the CDR3 is TGTGCCAGCGCCGCACAGGGTTCGAGCACTGAAGCTTTCTTT.

The genes are TRBV6-1 and TRBJ1-2; TRBD1 aligns across 7 bases. There are 14 residues in the CDR3. Germline CDR1 reads MNHNS; CDR2 reads SASEGT. V was pared by 7 bases and J by 8 bases, with 13 bases of the junction left unmatched. The chain's CDR3 is CASNPWGRGDGYTF. The CDR3 DNA sequence: TGTGCCAGCAATCCTTGGGGCAGGGGGGACGGCTACACCTTC.

The rearrangement joins TRBV28 to TRBJ1-6, with 7 bases fitting TRBD1. Germline V gives CDR1 MDHEN, CDR2 SYDVKM. The CDR3 has 17 residues. With V trimmed by 5 bases and J by 2 bases, 9 bases remained unmatched. The CDR3 here is CASSPNRGNTYNSPLHF. The CDR3 DNA is TGTGCCAGCAGTCCAAACAGGGGAAATACCTATAATTCACCCCTCCACTTT.

The chain uses TRBV7-2 and TRBJ1-2; D is unclear. The CDR3 runs 15 residues. Per germline, CDR1 SGHTA and CDR2 FQGNSA. V shed 5 bases and J shed 0 bases, with 13 bases lying between them. The CDR3 is CASSPRRGTNYGYTF. The CDR3 DNA reads TGTGCCAGCAGCCCCAGGCGGGGAACTAACTATGGCTACACCTTC.

This clone was seen more than once but under ten times. Other nucleotide sequences in the sample specify the same CDR3. The V call is TRBV19, the J call TRBJ2-2, with a weak D call TRBD2 (6 bases). The CDR3 totals 15 residues. Trimming took 5 bases from V and 2 from J, leaving 12 bases between them. Germline V gives CDR1 LNHDA, CDR2 SQIVND (reference sequence). This CDR3 reads CASSRTGLNTGELFF. In nucleotides, the CDR3 is TGTGCCAGTAGTCGTACGGGACTCAACACCGGGGAGCTGTTTTTT.

This clone has just one count. This rearrangement joins TRBV7-9 to TRBJ1-3; the D is unclear. Germline CDR1 reads SEHNR; CDR2 reads FQNEAQ (reference sequence). Trimming left V 5 bases short and J 2 bases short, with 13 bases between. The CDR3 runs 15 residues. For the CDR3, the DNA is TGTGCCAGCAGCCCCTATGCGGGGACTGGAAACACCATATATTTT. Encoded protein: CASSPYAGTGNTIYF. Looking up the rest from reference TRBV7-9 and TRBJ1-3 gives the full variable domain: DTGVSQNPRHKITKRGQNVTFRCDPISEHNRLYWYRQTLGQGPEFLTYFQNEAQLEKSRLLSDRFSAERPKGSFSTLEIQRTEQGDSAMYLCASSPYAGTGNTIYFGEGSWLTVV.

This sequence joins TRBV7-9 and TRBJ1-2; no clear D gene. The CDR3 is 11 residues long. Per germline, CDR1 SEHNR and CDR2 FQNEAQ (reference sequence). Trimming shortened V by 7 bases and J by 4 bases, and 7 bases separated the two germline ends. CDR3 residues: CASKGSYGYTF. The DNA for the CDR3 is TGTGCCAGCAAAGGGAGCTATGGCTACACCTTC.

The genes are TRBV5-1 and TRBJ2-5; D uncertain. Trimming pared 0 bases from V and 0 bases from J, leaving 12 bases between. Germline V gene data show CDR1 as SGHRS and CDR2 as YFSETQ. The CDR3 has 16 amino acids. CDR3 in amino acids: CASSLGPTKYQETQYF. As DNA, the CDR3 is TGCGCCAGCAGCTTGGGGCCCACAAAGTACCAAGAGACCCAGTACTTC.

This chain links TRBV4-1 with TRBJ2-5, with 8 bases identical to TRBD2. Per germline, CDR1 MGHRA and CDR2 YSYEKL. The CDR3 has 18 amino acids. Trimming removed 1 base from V and 5 bases from J; junction bases left unmatched: 15. CDR3 residues: CASSQGFLGRALSETQYF. CDR3 bases: TGCGCCAGCAGCCAAGGGTTTCTCGGGAGGGCCTTGAGTGAGACCCAGTACTTC.

The J gene is TRBJ2-5, the V gene TRBV30; TRBD2 agrees at 11 bases. Looked up from germline, CDR1 is GTSNPN and CDR2 is SVGIG (reference sequence). V trimming: 5 bases; J trimming: 1 base; junction bases outside the gene matches: 9. The CDR3 sequence is 16 residues long. CDR3 sequence: CAWSWVAGGIQETQYF. DNA of the CDR3: TGTGCCTGGTCTTGGGTAGCGGGGGGGATCCAAGAGACCCAGTACTTC.

The CDR3 DNA reads as TGTGCCAGCAGTTTGGCGGCGGCAGGGGCTCAGCCCCAGCATTTT. This translates into CASSLAAAGAQPQHF. This chain joins TRBV28 and TRBJ1-5; TRBD1 might be the D (6 bases). Trimming cost V 3 bases and J 6 bases, with 15 bases left between them. Germline CDR1 MDHEN, CDR2 SYDVKM. The CDR3 covers 15 residues.

V and J are TRBV5-1 and TRBJ2-7; possible D gene TRBD2, 6 bases. V was shortened by 3 bases and J by 1 base, with 17 bases between the two germline ends. The germline V gene has CDR1 SGHRS and CDR2 YFSETQ. CDR3 size: 16 residues. For the CDR3, the DNA is TGCGCCAGCAGCTGGGGGGACGACCGGGAATCCTACGAGCAGTACTTC. Amino acid sequence: CASSWGDDRESYEQYF.